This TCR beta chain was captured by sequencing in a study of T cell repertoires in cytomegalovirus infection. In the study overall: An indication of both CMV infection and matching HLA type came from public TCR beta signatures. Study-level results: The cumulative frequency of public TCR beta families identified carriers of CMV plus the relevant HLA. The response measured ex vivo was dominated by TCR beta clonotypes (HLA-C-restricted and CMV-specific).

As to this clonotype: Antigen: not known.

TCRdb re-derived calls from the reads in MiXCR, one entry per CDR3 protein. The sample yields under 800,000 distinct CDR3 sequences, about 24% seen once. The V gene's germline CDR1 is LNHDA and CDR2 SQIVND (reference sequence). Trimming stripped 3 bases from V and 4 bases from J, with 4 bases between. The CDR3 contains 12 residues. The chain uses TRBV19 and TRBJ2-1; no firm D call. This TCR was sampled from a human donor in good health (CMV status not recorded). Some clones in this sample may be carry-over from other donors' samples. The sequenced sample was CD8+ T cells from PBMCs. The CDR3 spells CASSIDYNEQFF. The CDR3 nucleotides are TGTGCCAGTAGTATCGATTACAATGAGCAGTTCTTC.